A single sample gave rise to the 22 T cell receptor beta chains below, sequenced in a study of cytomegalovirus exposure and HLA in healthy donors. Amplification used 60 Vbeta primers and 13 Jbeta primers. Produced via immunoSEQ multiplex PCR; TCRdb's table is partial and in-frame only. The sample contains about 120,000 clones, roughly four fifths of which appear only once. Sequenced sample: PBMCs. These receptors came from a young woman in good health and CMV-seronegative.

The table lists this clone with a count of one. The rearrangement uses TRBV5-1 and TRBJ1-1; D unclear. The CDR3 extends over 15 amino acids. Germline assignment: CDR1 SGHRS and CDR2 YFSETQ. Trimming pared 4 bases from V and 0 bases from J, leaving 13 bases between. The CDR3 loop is CASSLLRDLNTEAFF. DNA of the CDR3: TGCGCCAGCAGCCTGCTTCGGGATTTGAACACTGAAGCTTTCTTT.

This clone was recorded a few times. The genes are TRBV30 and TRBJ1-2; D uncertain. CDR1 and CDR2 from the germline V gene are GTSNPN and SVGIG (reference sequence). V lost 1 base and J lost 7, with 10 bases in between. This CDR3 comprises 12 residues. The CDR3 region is CAWSDLSGGYTF. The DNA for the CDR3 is TGTGCCTGGAGTGACTTATCCGGTGGCTACACCTTC.

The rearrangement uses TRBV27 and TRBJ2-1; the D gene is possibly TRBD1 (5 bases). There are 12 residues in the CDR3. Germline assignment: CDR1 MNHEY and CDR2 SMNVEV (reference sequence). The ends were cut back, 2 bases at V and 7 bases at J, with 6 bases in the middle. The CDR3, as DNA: TGTGCCAGCAGTTTACCAGGGAATGAGCAGTTCTTC. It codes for CASSLPGNEQFF.

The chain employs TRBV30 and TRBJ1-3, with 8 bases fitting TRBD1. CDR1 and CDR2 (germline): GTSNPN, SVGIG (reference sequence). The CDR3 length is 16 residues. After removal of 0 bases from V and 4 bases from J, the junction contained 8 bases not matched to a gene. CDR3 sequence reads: CAWSVRTGRGGNTIYF. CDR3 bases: TGTGCCTGGAGTGTAAGGACAGGGCGGGGAGGAAACACCATATATTTT. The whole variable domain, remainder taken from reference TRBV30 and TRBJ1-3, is SQTIHQWPATLVQPVGSPLSLECTVEGTSNPNLYWYRQAAGRGLQLLFYSVGIGQISSEVPQNLSASRPQDRQFILSSKKLLLSDSGFYLCAWSVRTGRGGNTIYFGEGSWLTVV.

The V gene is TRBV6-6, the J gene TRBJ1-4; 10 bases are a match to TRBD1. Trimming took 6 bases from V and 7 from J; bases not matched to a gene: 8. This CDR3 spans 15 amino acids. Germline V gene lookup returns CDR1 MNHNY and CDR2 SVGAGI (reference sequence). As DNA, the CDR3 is TGTGCCAGCAGATTCAGACAGGGGGCGTCTGAAAAACTGTTTTTT. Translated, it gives CASRFRQGASEKLFF.

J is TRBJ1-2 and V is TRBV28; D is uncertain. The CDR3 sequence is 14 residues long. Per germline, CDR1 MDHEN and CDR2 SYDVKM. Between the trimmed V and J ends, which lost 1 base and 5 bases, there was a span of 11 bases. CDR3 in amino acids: CASSLSLRTYGYTF. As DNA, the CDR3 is TGTGCCAGCAGTTTATCCCTAAGAACGTATGGCTACACCTTC.

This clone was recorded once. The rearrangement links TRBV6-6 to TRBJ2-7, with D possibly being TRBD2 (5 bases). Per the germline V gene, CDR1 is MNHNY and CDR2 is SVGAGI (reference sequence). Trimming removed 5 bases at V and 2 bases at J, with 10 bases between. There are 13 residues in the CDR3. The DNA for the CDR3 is TGTGCCAGCAGTACCGGGGAGCCCTACGAGCAGTACTTC. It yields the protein CASSTGEPYEQYF.

The CDR3 loop reads CATSRDRFYEQYF. In DNA form, the CDR3 reads TGTGCCACCAGCAGAGATCGGTTCTACGAGCAGTACTTC. The rearrangement uses TRBV15 and TRBJ2-7; D unresolved. Germline V gene lookup returns CDR1 LNHNV and CDR2 YYDKDF (reference sequence). This CDR3 spans 13 amino acids. V lost 0 bases and J lost 3, with 6 bases in between. Together with reference TRBV15 and TRBJ2-7, the CDR3 gives the full variable domain: DAMVIQNPRYQVTQFGKPVTLSCSQTLNHNVMYWYQQKSSQAPKLLFHYYDKDFNNEADTPDNFQSRRPNTSFCFLDIRSPGLGDTAMYLCATSRDRFYEQYFGPGTRLTVT.

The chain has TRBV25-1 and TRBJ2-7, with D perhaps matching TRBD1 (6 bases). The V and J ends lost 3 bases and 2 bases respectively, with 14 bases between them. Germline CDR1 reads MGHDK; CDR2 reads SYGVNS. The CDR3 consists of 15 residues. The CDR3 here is CASSEDWTVPYEQYF. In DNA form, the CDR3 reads TGTGCCAGCAGTGAGGATTGGACAGTTCCCTACGAGCAGTACTTC.

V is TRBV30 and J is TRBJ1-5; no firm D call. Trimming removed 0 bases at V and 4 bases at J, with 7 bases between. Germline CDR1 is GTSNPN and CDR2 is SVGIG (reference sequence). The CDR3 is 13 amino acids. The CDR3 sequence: CAWSVGVNQPQHF. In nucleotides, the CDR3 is TGTGCCTGGAGTGTAGGAGTAAATCAGCCCCAGCATTTT.

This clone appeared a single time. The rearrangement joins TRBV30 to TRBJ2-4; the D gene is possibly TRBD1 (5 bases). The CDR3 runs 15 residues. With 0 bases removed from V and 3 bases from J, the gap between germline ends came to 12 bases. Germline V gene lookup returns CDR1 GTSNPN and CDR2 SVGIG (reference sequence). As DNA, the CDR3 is TGTGCCTGGAGTGTACCAGGGTCGGTCAAAAACATTCAGTACTTC. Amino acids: CAWSVPGSVKNIQYF.

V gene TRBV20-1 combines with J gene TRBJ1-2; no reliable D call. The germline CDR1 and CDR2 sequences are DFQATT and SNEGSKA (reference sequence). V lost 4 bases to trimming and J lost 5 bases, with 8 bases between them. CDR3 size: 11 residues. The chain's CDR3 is CSAKAPYGYTF. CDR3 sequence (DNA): TGCAGTGCTAAAGCCCCTTATGGCTACACCTTC.

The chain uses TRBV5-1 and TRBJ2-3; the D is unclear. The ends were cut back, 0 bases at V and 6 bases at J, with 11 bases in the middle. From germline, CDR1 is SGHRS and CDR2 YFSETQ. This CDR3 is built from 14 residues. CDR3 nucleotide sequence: TGCGCCAGCAGCTTGGGGCGGCCTAGGGATACGCAGTATTTT. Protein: CASSLGRPRDTQYF.

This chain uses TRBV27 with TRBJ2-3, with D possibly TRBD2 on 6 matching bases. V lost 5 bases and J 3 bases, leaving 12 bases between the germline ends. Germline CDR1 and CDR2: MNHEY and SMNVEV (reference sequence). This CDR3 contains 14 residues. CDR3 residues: CASSLGTGTDTQYF. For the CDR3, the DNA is TGTGCCAGCAGTCTTGGGACTGGTACAGATACGCAGTATTTT.

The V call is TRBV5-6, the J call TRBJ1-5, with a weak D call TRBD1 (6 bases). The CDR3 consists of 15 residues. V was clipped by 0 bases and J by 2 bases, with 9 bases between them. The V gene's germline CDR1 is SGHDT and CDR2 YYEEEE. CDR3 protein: CASSLAGGGNQPQHF. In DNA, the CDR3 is TGTGCCAGCAGCTTGGCTGGGGGCGGCAATCAGCCCCAGCATTTT.

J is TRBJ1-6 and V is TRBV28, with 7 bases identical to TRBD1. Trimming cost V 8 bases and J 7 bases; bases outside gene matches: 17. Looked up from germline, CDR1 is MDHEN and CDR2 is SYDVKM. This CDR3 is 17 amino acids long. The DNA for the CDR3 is TGTGCCAGCCGCCTTTCAACAGGGGCCCTAGGGAATTCACCCCTCCACTTT. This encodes CASRLSTGALGNSPLHF.

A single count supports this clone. The CDR3 sequence is CAWRDRGRQETQYF. As DNA, the CDR3 is TGTGCCTGGAGGGACAGGGGGCGGCAAGAGACCCAGTACTTC. The genes are TRBV30 and TRBJ2-5; 11 nucleotides align to TRBD1. The CDR3 is made up of 14 amino acids. Germline lookup yields CDR1 GTSNPN and CDR2 SVGIG (reference sequence). The ends lost 3 bases at V and 2 bases at J; junction bases unmatched: 2.

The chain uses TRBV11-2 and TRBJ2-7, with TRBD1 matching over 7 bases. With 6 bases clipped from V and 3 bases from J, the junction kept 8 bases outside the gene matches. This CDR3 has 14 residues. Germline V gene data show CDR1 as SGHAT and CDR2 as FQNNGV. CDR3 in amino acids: CASRRPGQHYEQYF. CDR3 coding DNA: TGTGCCAGCAGAAGACCGGGACAGCACTACGAGCAGTACTTC.

CDR3 nucleotide sequence: TGTGCCAGCAGCTCCTCCCCCGGGACTAGCAAGGCCGGGGAGCTGTTTTTT. Protein product: CASSSSPGTSKAGELFF. The chain recombines TRBV7-3 with TRBJ2-2; 9 positions match TRBD2. Germline lookup yields CDR1 SGHTA and CDR2 FQGTGA. Trimming took 4 bases from V and 6 from J; bases not matched to a gene: 12. The CDR3 has 17 residues.

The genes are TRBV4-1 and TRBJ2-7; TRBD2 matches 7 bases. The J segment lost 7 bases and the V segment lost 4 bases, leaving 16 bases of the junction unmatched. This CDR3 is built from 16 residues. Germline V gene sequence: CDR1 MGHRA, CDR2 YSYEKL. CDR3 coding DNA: TGCGCCAGCAGCCCAAGTTACCGGGACTACCCTTGGGAGCAGTACTTC. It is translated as CASSPSYRDYPWEQYF.

The CDR3 here is CATSGRLANEQFF. Here the CDR3 DNA reads TGTGCCACCAGCGGCCGACTGGCTAACGAGCAGTTCTTC. The genes are TRBV15 and TRBJ2-1; D unclear. The germline gives CDR1 LNHNV, CDR2 YYDKDF (reference sequence). The V and J ends lost 5 bases and 10 bases respectively, with 15 bases between them. This CDR3 contains 13 residues.

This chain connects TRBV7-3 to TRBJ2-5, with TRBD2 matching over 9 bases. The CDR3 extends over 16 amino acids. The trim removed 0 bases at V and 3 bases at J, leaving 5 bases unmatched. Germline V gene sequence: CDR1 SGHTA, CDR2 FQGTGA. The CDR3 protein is CASSLTGSGSKETQYF. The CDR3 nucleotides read TGTGCCAGCAGCTTAACTGGTAGCGGGAGTAAAGAGACCCAGTACTTC.